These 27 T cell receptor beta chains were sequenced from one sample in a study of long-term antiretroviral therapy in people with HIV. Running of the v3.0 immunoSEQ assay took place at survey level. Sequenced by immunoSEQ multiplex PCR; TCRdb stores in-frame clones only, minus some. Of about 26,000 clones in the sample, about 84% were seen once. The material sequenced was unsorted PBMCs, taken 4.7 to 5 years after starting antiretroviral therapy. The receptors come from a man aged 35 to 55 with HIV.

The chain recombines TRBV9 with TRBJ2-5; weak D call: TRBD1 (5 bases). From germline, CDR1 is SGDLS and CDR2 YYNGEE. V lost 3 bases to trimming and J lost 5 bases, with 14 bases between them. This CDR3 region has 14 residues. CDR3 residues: CASSALDQGETQYF. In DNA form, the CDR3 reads TGTGCCAGCAGCGCACTTGACCAGGGTGAGACCCAGTACTTC.

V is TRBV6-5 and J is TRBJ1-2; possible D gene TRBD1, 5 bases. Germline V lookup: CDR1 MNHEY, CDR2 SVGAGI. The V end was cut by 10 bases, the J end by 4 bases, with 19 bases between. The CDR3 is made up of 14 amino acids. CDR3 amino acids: CAIGTPDIGYGYTF. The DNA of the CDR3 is TGTGCCATAGGGACCCCCGATATCGGCTATGGCTACACCTTC.

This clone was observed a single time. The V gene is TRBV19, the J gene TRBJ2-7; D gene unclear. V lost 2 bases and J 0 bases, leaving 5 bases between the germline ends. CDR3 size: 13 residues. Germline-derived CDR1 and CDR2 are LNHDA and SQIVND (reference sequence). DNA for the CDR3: TGTGCCAGTAGTATAAGGAACTCCTACGAGCAGTACTTC. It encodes CASSIRNSYEQYF.

The chain's CDR3 is CSVEAIGTSAAFF. The CDR3 DNA is TGCAGCGTTGAAGCTATTGGGACCTCCGCAGCTTTCTTT. The chain combines TRBV29-1 with TRBJ1-1; maybe TRBD1 (5 bases). This CDR3 is built from 13 residues. Per germline, CDR1 SQVTM and CDR2 ANQGSEA. V gave up 1 base and J gave up 10 bases, with 16 bases separating them.

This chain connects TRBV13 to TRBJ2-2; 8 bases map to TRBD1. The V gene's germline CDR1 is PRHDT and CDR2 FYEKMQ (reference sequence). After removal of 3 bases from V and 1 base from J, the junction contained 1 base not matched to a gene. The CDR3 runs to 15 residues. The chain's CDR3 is CASSFGTGNTGELFF. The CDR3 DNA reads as TGTGCCAGCAGCTTTGGGACAGGGAACACCGGGGAGCTGTTTTTT.

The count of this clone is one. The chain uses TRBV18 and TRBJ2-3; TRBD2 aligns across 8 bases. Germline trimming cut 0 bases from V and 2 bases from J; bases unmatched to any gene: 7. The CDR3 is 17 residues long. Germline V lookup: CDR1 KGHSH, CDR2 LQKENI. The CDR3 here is CASSPPESGGSTDTQYF. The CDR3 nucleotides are TGTGCCAGCTCACCACCTGAGTCGGGGGGGTCCACAGATACGCAGTATTTT.

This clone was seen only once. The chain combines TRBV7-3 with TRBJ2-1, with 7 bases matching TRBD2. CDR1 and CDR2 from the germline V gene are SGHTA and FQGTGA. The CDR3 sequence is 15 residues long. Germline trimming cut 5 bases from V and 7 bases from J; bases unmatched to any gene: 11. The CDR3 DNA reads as TGTGCCAGCAGCCCGGGACTAAGTCCCCAGAATGAGCAGTTCTTC. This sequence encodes CASSPGLSPQNEQFF.

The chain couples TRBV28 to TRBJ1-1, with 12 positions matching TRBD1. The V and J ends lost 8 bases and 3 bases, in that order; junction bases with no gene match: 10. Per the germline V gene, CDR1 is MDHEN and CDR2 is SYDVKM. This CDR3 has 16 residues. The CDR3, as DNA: TGTGCCAGCCAGTCCGGGACAGGGGGCCGGGACACTGAAGCTTTCTTT. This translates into CASQSGTGGRDTEAFF.

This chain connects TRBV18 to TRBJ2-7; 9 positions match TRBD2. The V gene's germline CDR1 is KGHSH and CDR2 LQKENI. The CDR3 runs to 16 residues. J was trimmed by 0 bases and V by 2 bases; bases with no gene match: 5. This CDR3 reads CASSPGSGGLSYEQYF. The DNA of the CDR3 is TGTGCCAGCTCACCAGGGAGCGGGGGGCTCTCCTACGAGCAGTACTTC.

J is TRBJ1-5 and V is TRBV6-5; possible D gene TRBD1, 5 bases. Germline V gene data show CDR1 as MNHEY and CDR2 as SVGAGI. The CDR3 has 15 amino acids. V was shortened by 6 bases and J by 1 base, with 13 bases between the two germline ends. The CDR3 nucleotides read TGTGCCAGCAGCACTCTGGGGGGGAGCAATCAGCCCCAGCATTTT. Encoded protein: CASSTLGGSNQPQHF.

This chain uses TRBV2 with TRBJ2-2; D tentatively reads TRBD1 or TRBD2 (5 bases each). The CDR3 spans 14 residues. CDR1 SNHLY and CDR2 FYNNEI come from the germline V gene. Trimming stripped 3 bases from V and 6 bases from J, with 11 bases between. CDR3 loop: CASSDRGVAGELFF. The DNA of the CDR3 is TGTGCCAGCAGTGACAGAGGGGTTGCCGGGGAGCTGTTTTTT.

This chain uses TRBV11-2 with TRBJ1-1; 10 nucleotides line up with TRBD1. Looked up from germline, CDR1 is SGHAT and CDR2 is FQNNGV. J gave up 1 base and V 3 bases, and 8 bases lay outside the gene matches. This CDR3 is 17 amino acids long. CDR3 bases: TGTGCCAGCAGCTTCCCTAGGACAGGGGGGTGGAACACTGAAGCTTTCTTT. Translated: CASSFPRTGGWNTEAFF.

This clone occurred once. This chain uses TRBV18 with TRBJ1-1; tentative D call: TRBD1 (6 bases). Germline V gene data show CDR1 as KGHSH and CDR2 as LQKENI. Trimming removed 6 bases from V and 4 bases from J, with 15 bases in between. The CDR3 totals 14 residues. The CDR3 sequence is CASSYNRESTEAFF. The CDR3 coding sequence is TGTGCCAGCTCGTACAACAGGGAGAGCACTGAAGCTTTCTTT.

CDR3 residues: CAWSVFDNEQFF. As DNA, the CDR3 is TGTGCCTGGAGTGTGTTTGACAATGAGCAGTTCTTC. The chain carries TRBV30 and TRBJ2-1; D gene unclear. Trimming shortened V by 0 bases and J by 5 bases, and 5 bases separated the two germline ends. The germline gives CDR1 GTSNPN, CDR2 SVGIG (reference sequence). The CDR3 covers 12 residues.

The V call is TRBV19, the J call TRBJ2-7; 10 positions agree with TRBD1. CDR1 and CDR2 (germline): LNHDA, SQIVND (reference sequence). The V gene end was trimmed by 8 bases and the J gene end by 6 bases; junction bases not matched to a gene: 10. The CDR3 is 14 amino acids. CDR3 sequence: CASGWGQGNREQYF. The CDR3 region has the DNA TGTGCCAGTGGATGGGGACAGGGGAACCGCGAGCAGTACTTC.

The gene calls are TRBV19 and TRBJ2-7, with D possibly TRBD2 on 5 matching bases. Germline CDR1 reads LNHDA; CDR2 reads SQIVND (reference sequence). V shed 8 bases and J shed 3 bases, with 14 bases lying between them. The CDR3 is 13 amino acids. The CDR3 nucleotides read TGTGCCAGTTCCCCACCGGGGATCTACGAGCAGTACTTC. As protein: CASSPPGIYEQYF. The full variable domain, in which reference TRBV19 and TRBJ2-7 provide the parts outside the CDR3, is DGGITQSPKYLFRKEGQNVTLSCEQNLNHDAMYWYRQDPGQGLRLIYYSQIVNDFQKGDIAEGYSVSREKKESFPLTVTSAQKNPTAFYLCASSPPGIYEQYFGPGTRLTVT.

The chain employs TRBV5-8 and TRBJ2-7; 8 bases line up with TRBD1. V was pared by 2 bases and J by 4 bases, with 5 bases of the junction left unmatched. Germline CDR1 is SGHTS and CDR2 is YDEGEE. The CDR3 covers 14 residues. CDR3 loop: CASSFGGQAYEQYF. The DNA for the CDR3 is TGTGCCAGCAGCTTTGGGGGACAGGCTTACGAGCAGTACTTC.

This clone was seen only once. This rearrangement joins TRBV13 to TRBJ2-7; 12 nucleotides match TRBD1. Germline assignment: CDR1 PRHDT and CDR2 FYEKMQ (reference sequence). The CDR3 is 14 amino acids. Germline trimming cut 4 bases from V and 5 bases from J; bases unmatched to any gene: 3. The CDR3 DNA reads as TGTGCCAGCAGCTCTGGGACAGGGGGCCACGAGCAGTACTTC. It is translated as CASSSGTGGHEQYF.

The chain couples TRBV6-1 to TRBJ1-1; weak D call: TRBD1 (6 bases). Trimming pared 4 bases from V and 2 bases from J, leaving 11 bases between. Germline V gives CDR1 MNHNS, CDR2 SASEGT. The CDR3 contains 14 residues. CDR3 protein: CASSVQGLNTEAFF. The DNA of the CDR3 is TGTGCCAGCAGTGTCCAGGGGCTCAACACTGAAGCTTTCTTT.

This CDR3 reads CASSQPGQGIEQFF. The CDR3 DNA follows: TGTGCCAGCAGCCAACCGGGACAGGGAATCGAGCAGTTCTTC. The chain joins TRBV5-4 to TRBJ2-1, with 9 bases fitting TRBD1. The J segment lost 10 bases and the V segment lost 4 bases, leaving 9 bases of the junction unmatched. Germline V gives CDR1 SGHNT, CDR2 YYREEE (reference sequence). This CDR3 is built from 14 residues.

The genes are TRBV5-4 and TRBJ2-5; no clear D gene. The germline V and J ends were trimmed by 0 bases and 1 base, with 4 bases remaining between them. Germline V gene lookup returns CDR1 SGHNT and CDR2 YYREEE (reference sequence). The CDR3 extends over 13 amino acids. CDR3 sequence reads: CASSLAFQETQYF. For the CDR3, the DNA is TGTGCCAGCAGCTTGGCCTTCCAAGAGACCCAGTACTTC.

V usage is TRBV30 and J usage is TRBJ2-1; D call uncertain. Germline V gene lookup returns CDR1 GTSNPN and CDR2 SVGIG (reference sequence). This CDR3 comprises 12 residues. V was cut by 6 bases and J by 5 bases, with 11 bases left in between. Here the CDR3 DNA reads TGTGCCTGCATTAGTCTCAACAATGAGCAGTTCTTC. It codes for CACISLNNEQFF.

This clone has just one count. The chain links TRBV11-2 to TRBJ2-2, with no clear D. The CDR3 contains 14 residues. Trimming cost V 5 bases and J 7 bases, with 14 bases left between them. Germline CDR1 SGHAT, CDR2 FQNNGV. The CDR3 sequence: CASSPGRSIGELFF. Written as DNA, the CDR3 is TGTGCCAGCAGCCCCGGAAGAAGTATCGGGGAGCTGTTTTTT.

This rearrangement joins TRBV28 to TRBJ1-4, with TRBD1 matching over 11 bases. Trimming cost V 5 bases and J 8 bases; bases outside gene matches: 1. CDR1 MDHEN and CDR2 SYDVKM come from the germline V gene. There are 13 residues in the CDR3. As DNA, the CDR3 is TGTGCCAGCAGTGGACAGGGGGCGGAAAAACTGTTTTTT. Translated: CASSGQGAEKLFF.

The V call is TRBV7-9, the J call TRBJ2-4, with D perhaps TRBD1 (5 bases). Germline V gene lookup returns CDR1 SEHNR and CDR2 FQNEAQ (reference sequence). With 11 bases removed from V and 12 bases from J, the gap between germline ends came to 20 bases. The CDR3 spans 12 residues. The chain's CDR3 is CAGEKIVGHQYF. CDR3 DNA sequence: TGTGCCGGGGAAAAAATCGTGGGGCATCAGTACTTC. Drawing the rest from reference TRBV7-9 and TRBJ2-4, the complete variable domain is DTGVSQNPRHKITKRGQNVTFRCDPISEHNRLYWYRQTLGQGPEFLTYFQNEAQLEKSRLLSDRFSAERPKGSFSTLEIQRTEQGDSAMYLCAGEKIVGHQYFGAGTRLSVL.

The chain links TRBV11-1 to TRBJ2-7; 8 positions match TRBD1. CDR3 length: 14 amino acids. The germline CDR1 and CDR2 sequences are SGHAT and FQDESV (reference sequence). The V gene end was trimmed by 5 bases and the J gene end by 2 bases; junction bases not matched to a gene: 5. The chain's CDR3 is CASSLLGQAYEQYF. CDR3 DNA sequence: TGTGCCAGCAGCCTTTTGGGACAGGCCTACGAGCAGTACTTC.

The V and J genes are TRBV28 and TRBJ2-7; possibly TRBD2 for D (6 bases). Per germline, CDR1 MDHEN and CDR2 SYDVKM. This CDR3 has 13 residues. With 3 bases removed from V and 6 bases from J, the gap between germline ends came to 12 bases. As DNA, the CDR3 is TGTGCCAGCAGTTTCTGGGTGGGGGGCGAGCAGTACTTC. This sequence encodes CASSFWVGGEQYF.